The 4 T cell receptor beta chains in this list originate from one sample, sequenced in a study of CD8+CD57+ T cells in acquired aplastic anemia. Genomic DNA, the template, was used for profiling of the TCR beta VDJ and CDR3. TCRdb used MiXCR to reprocess the reads, holding one entry per CDR3 protein. The sample lists 150,000 to 200,000 distinct CDR3 sequences, 45% to 55% occurring once. CD8+CD57+ cell expansion, shown by flow cytometry, had occurred in the patients selected for sequencing. Sequencing was carried out using sorted CD4+, CD8+, or CD8+CD57+ T cells (not recorded which) from PBMCs. The receptor set was obtained from a human donor with aplastic anemia.

There are many counts of this clonotype. The gene calls are TRBV5-5 and TRBJ2-1; D is uncertain. Germline CDR1 and CDR2: SGHKS and YYEKEE (reference sequence). This CDR3 has 13 amino acids. Trimming removed 2 bases from V and 4 bases from J, with 7 bases in between. The CDR3 is CASSFDIYNEQFF. DNA of the CDR3: TGTGCCAGCAGCTTCGACATTTACAATGAGCAGTTCTTC.

This chain joins TRBV7-3 and TRBJ2-2; 11 bases are a match to TRBD2. V was pared by 1 base and J by 4 bases, with 2 bases of the junction left unmatched. From germline, CDR1 is SGHTA and CDR2 FQGTGA. The CDR3 extends over 16 amino acids. CDR3 residues: CASSLIAGGTTGELFF. The CDR3 nucleotides read TGTGCCAGCAGCTTAATAGCGGGAGGGACCACCGGGGAGCTGTTTTTT.

The V call is TRBV24-1, the J call TRBJ1-1, with no clear D. V was shortened by 7 bases and J by 1 base, with 15 bases between the two germline ends. The CDR3 runs 15 residues. CDR1 is KGHDR and CDR2 is SFDVKD in the germline V gene. CDR3 nucleotide sequence: TGTGCCACCAGGGATACGGGCGTTAGGAACACTGAAGCTTTCTTT. Encoded protein: CATRDTGVRNTEAFF.

This clonotype was seen many times. Possible read error: a much larger clone is one base away. The CDR3 spells CAISEGDRGRYEQYF. The CDR3 nucleotides are TGTGCCATCAGTGAAGGGGACAGGGGCAGGTACGAGCAGTACTTC. V is TRBV10-3 and J is TRBJ2-7; 10 bases are a match to TRBD1. The CDR3 has 15 residues. The germline gives CDR1 ENHRY, CDR2 SYGVKD. J lost 4 bases, V lost 3 bases, and 6 bases had no gene match.